This T cell receptor beta chain emerged from a study of patients and donors after allogeneic stem cell transplantation. In its sample, this clonotype was seen a few times. Germline V gene data show CDR1 as ENHRY and CDR2 as SYGVKD. The length of the CDR3 is 17 residues. J lost 2 bases, V lost 11 bases, and 15 bases had no gene match. TCRdb re-analysed the RT-PCR reads in MiXCR, keeping a single row per CDR3 protein. This table has 400,000 to 500,000 distinct CDR3 sequences, more than 15% appearing once. The source material was blood, either unsorted or a sorted T cell fraction (not recorded which). The receptor was isolated from a human donor who was either an allogeneic HSCT recipient or a stem cell or donor lymphocyte infusion donor (not recorded which). It is not recorded whose cells these are; they may come from a transplant donor. The V call is TRBV10-3, the J call TRBJ2-5; the match to TRBD2 covers 12 bases. CDR3 in DNA: TGTGCCGTAAGTCCCCGGCTAGCGGGGGGGCAGCAAGAGACCCAGTACTTC. Its translation: CAVSPRLAGGQQETQYF.